This TCR beta chain was observed in a study of vaccination effects on CD4 cells after COVID-19. The study, taken as a whole, reports: Only a single clone (1 of 255 vaccine-induced clones in healthy vaccinees) cross-reacted with common cold coronaviruses.

Upon completion of more than eight days in culture, CD4+ T cells were isolated. Of the BNT162b2 and mRNA-1273 vaccines, participants received two doses of one or the other. All vaccine recipients tested negative for nucleocapsid antibodies and had never contracted SARS-CoV-2 infection. Using immunoSEQ multiplex PCR, the repertoire was profiled, and TCRdb retains in-frame clones only, with some absent. This table holds around 62,000 clones, around two thirds found once. This clone turned up a few times. Its antigen is as yet unknown. The CDR3 is 15 amino acids. Trimming removed 1 base from V and 3 bases from J; junction bases left unmatched: 6. The germline CDR1 and CDR2 sequences are SGHTA and FQGNSA.

The sequence came from a human donor who received a COVID-19 vaccine. The gene calls are TRBV7-2 and TRBJ2-7; 7 positions match TRBD1. Sequencing was performed on CD4+ T cells from PBMCs cultured without peptide, taken after COVID-19 vaccination. CDR3 sequence (DNA): TGTGCCAGCAGCTTAGAGCCGGGACAGTTCTACGAGCAGTACGTC. This encodes CASSLEPGQFYEQYV.